In this sample, the clone carrying this T cell receptor (beta chain) is medium-sized. Its antigen is not identified. The V and J ends lost 2 bases and 5 bases, in that order; junction bases with no gene match: 15. CDR1 is LNHDA, CDR2 SQIVND, per germline (reference sequence). The CDR3 contains 18 residues. TCRdb's table, derived via immunoSEQ multiplex PCR, lists solely in-frame clones and lacks some. The sample yields 93,000 or so clones, approximately 88% seen once. The sample is drawn from a study of T cell responses to AZD1222 COVID-19 vaccine. Overall study findings and caveats: Only six people who got AZD1222 tested seropositive at baseline. Spike-specific TCR breadth and depth rose after two AZD1222 doses. Among spike-specific TCRs, nearly half reportedly target unmutated variant regions.

V and J are TRBV19 and TRBJ2-1; the match to TRBD2 covers 7 bases. The sequencing used peripheral blood, collected on day 0 of AZD1222 vaccination. This TCR came from an adult in good health. The CDR3 reads CASSIKQMTSRLDNEQFF. The DNA of the CDR3 is TGTGCCAGTAGTATAAAGCAAATGACTAGCCGCCTGGACAATGAGCAGTTCTTC.